These T cell receptor beta chains were read from a single sample in a study of CD8 T cells in ankylosing spondylitis. One entry per CDR3 protein, called by TCRdb with MiXCR from the 5' RACE reads. The profile shows over 450,000 distinct CDR3 sequences, roughly an eighth of them singletons. Input material: blood, either unsorted or a sorted T cell fraction (not recorded which). These receptors were collected from a male donor with ankylosing spondylitis. Both conserved end residues are part of each CDR3. A D gene is named only where the DNA matches it firmly. Clone size is not always given. Where it is, it says once, few, many or a class for expanded clones.

>TRBD1|TRBV20-1|TRBJ2-3|few
TGCAGTGCGGGACAGGGGGATACGCAGTATTTT
CSAGQGDTQYF
>-|TRBV7-2|TRBJ1-5|-
TGTGCCAGCAGCTCCTGGCCGGAGAGCAATCAGCCCCAGCATTTT
CASSSWPESNQPQHF
>-|TRBV12-3/TRBV12-4|TRBJ1-1|many
TGTGCCAGCAGTTTCGAGGGGGTTGGAACTGAAGCTTTCTTT
CASSFEGVGTEAFF
>-|TRBV7-9|TRBJ1-4|few
TGTGCCAGCAGCCTCCGGACGGATACTAATGAAAAACTGTTTTTT
CASSLRTDTNEKLFF
>-|TRBV20-1|TRBJ1-2|-
TGCAGTGCCCGGATCTTTGCAGGACCCCTCTATGGCTACACCTTC
CSARIFAGPLYGYTF
>-|TRBV6-1|TRBJ1-6|many
TGTGCCAGCAGTGGTCGGCCTACTAATTCACCCCTCCACTTT
CASSGRPTNSPLHF
>TRBD2|TRBV9|TRBJ2-2|few
TGTGCCAGCAGCGCTTTTTCGGGACTAGCGGGAGGTCACGGGGAGCTGTTTTTT
CASSAFSGLAGGHGELFF
>-|TRBV28|TRBJ1-1|-
TGTGCCAGCAGTTCTCCCGGGGAAAAACCTGAAGCTTTCTTT
CASSSPGEKPEAFF
>-|TRBV20-1|TRBJ2-2|few
TGCAGTGCTAGAGCGGGACACTACACCGGGGAGCTGTTTTTT
CSARAGHYTGELFF
>TRBD1|TRBV3-1|TRBJ2-3|few
TGTGCCAGCAGCCGCCGAACAGGGGTGGGCACAGATACGCAGTATTTT
CASSRRTGVGTDTQYF
>TRBD1|TRBV2|TRBJ2-5|few
TGTGCCAGCATCCCTACAGGGGGCAAGCAAGAGACCCAGTACTTC
CASIPTGGKQETQYF
>TRBD2|TRBV5-1|TRBJ2-1|few
TGCGCCAGCAGCCCCGTCGAACCAGCGGGAGAGGGGGGGCAGTTCTTC
CASSPVEPAGEGGQFF
>TRBD2|TRBV5-8|TRBJ2-2|-
TGTGCCAGCCTCGGACTAGCGGGAGCTATCTACACCGGGGAGCTGTTTTTT
CASLGLAGAIYTGELFF
>TRBD1|TRBV5-1|TRBJ2-5|-
TGCGCCAGCAGCTTGGAAGGGACAGTAGGGACCCAGTACTTC
CASSLEGTVGTQYF
>TRBD2|TRBV20-1|TRBJ2-1|-
TGCAGTGCTAAAGGGGACTATCAGGATGAGCAGTTCTTC
CSAKGDYQDEQFF
>TRBD2|TRBV5-1|TRBJ2-1|few
TGCGCCAGCAGCTTGGAGTCTAGCGGGTACAATGAGCAGTTCTTC
CASSLESSGYNEQFF
>-|TRBV2|TRBJ2-1|few
TGTGCCAGCACCAAAGGGGGGACAACCGACAATGAGCAGTTCTTC
CASTKGGTTDNEQFF
>TRBD2|TRBV11-2|TRBJ2-7|few
TGTGCCAGCAGCTTAGCGGGAGGGCCGGGCTACGAGCAGTACTTC
CASSLAGGPGYEQYF
>-|TRBV28|TRBJ1-1|-
TGTGCCAGCAGTAGCACGCACACTGAAGCTTTCTTT
CASSSTHTEAFF
>TRBD1|TRBV20-1|TRBJ1-1|few
TGCAGTGCTACGTCACAGGGGGCGGGCACTGAAGCTTTCTTT
CSATSQGAGTEAFF
>-|TRBV2|TRBJ1-5|few
TGTGCCAGCAGTGCGCGGGAGGGTGGGACTAATCAGCCCCAGCATTTT
CASSAREGGTNQPQHF
>-|TRBV5-1|TRBJ2-2|few
TGCGCCAGCAGCAAAGGGGGACGGGACACCGGGGAGCTGTTTTTT
CASSKGGRDTGELFF
>-|TRBV5-1|TRBJ2-5|few
TGCGCCAGCTCCGCCGGCGGGCCGGGGCTAGAGGAAAAGACCCAGTACTTC
CASSAGGPGLEEKTQYF
>TRBD2|TRBV20-1|TRBJ2-1|-
TGCAGTGCTAGACCCTTAGGTAGCGGGGGGAGCTCCTACAATGAGCAGTTCTTC
CSARPLGSGGSSYNEQFF
>-|TRBV20-1|TRBJ1-4|-
TGCAGTGCTAACCTGAGGGACCGGGGGAATGAAAAACTGTTTTTT
CSANLRDRGNEKLFF
>-|TRBV6-1|TRBJ1-6|-
TGTGCCAGCAGTGAATTGGGACTTAATTCACCCCTCCACTTT
CASSELGLNSPLHF
>-|TRBV7-9|TRBJ2-3|-
TGTGCCAGCAGCCCGAAGGTGGGGACAGATACGCAGTATTTT
CASSPKVGTDTQYF
>-|TRBV7-6|TRBJ2-7|-
TGTGCCAGCAGCTCCCGGACAGAGGGAGGCGAGCAGTACTTC
CASSSRTEGGEQYF
>-|TRBV21-1|TRBJ2-3|-
-
CASSKWGGGSTDTQYF
>-|TRBV5-1|TRBJ2-1|many
TGCGCCAGCAGCTTGGTGTCGAGCAATGAGCAGTTCTTC
CASSLVSSNEQFF
>-|TRBV10-1|TRBJ1-1|few
TGCGCCAGCAGTGAGGTAATGGATCGGAGCACTGAAGCTTTCTTT
CASSEVMDRSTEAFF
>TRBD2|TRBV25-1|TRBJ2-1|-
TGTGCCAGCAGTGAACGTCGCGGGAGAGAATCCTACAATGAGCAGTTCTTC
CASSERRGRESYNEQFF
>TRBD1|TRBV11-2|TRBJ2-4|-
TGTGCCAGCAGCTCCAGGTCGGACAGGGAGCGGAACATTCAGTACTTC
CASSSRSDRERNIQYF
>TRBD1|TRBV12-3/TRBV12-4|TRBJ2-7|many
TGTGCCAGCAGCAGGGACAGCTACGAGCAGTACTTC
CASSRDSYEQYF
>TRBD1|TRBV27|TRBJ1-2|few
TGTGCCAGCAGTAAACAGGGGATCTATGGCTACACCTTC
CASSKQGIYGYTF
>TRBD1|TRBV5-1|TRBJ2-5|many
TGCGCCAGCCGGCCAGGGGGCTCAACGAAAGAGACCCAGTACTTC
CASRPGGSTKETQYF
>-|TRBV11-2|TRBJ1-1|-
TGTGCCAGCAGTTGGGACTCCCCCCTGAACACTGAAGCTTTCTTT
CASSWDSPLNTEAFF
>TRBD1|TRBV24-1|TRBJ2-1|few
TGTGCCACCAGTTCAGTCGGACAGGGAGGCAATGAGCAGTTCTTC
CATSSVGQGGNEQFF
>-|TRBV5-1|TRBJ2-2|few
TGCGCCAGCAGCTTGACCCCCGGCTTAGCGAACACCGGGGAGCTGTTTTTT
CASSLTPGLANTGELFF
>TRBD2|TRBV7-8|TRBJ2-4|few
TGTGCCAGCAGCCCGACTAGCGGGAGCCTAGCCAAAAACATTCAGTACTTC
CASSPTSGSLAKNIQYF
>TRBD2|TRBV28|TRBJ2-1|-
TGTGCCAGCAGGGGAGGGCCGTTGTCGAGTGAGCAGTTCTTC
CASRGGPLSSEQFF
>-|TRBV7-9|TRBJ2-3|-
TGTGCCAGCAGCTTACGGGGGACAAAGGGGGTCACAGATACGCAGTATTTT
CASSLRGTKGVTDTQYF
>TRBD1|TRBV18|TRBJ2-1|-
TGTGCCAGCTCACCAAGGACAGGGTTACAGAATGAGCAGTTCTTC
CASSPRTGLQNEQFF
>TRBD2|TRBV7-6|TRBJ2-1|-
TGTGCCAGCAGCTTATCACGGACTAGCGGGATCAACAATGAGCAGTTCTTC
CASSLSRTSGINNEQFF
>-|TRBV2|TRBJ2-1|-
TGTGCCAGCAGTCCCCAGGCCGGGCAGTTCTTC
CASSPQAGQFF
>-|TRBV15|TRBJ2-5|-
TGTGCCACCAGCAGAAAAAGGCAGGGGGGGCAAGAGACCCAGTACTTC
CATSRKRQGGQETQYF
>-|TRBV7-2|TRBJ2-3|-
TGTGCCAGCAGCTTATCGGTATACACAGATACGCAGTATTTT
CASSLSVYTDTQYF
>TRBD2|TRBV5-1|TRBJ2-7|many
TGCGCCAGCAGCACGGGACTAGCGGGAGGGCCCGGCGAGCAGTACTTC
CASSTGLAGGPGEQYF
>-|TRBV5-6|TRBJ1-2|many
TGTGCCAGCAGCTTGACCGACACCTATGGCTACACCTTC
CASSLTDTYGYTF
>-|TRBV2|TRBJ2-2|-
TGTGCCAGCAGCCCGATCCCGTTGTCGAACACCGGGGAGCTGTTTTTT
CASSPIPLSNTGELFF